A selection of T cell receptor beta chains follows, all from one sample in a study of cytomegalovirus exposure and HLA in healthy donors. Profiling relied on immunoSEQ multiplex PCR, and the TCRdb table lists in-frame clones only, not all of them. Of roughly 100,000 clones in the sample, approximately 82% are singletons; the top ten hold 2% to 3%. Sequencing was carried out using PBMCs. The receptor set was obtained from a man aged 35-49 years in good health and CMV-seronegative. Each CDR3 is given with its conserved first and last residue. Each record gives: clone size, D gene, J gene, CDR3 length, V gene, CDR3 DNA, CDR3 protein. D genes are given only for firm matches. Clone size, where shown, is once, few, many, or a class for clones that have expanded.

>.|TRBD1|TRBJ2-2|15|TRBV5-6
TGTGCCAGCAGCTTTGGGACAGGGAACACCGGGGAGCTGTTTTTT
CASSFGTGNTGELFF
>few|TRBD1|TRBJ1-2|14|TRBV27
TGTGCCAGCAGTCCAGACCGGGACAGACTTGGCTACACCTTC
CASSPDRDRLGYTF
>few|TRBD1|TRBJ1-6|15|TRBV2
TGTGCCAGCAGTGATAGGACAGGCGGCGATTCACCCCTCCACTTT
CASSDRTGGDSPLHF
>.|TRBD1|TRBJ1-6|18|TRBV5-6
TGTGCCAGCAGCTCACCGGGACAGGCGCTCTCCTATAATTCACCCCTCCACTTT
CASSSPGQALSYNSPLHF
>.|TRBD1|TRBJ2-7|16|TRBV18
TGTGCCAGCTCACCACAGACAGGGCCCTCATCCTACGAGCAGTACTTC
CASSPQTGPSSYEQYF
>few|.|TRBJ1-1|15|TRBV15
TGTGCCACCAGCTTTACTTCAGGGTTCTACACTGAAGCTTTCTTT
CATSFTSGFYTEAFF
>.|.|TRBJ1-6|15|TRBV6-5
TGTGCCAGCAGTTGGGAGGGCTCCTATAATTCACCCCTCCACTTT
CASSWEGSYNSPLHF
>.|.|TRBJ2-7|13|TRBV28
TGTGCCAGCAGCCCGGCAGGTCCCTACGAGCAGTACTTC
CASSPAGPYEQYF
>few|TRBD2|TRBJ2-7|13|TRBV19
TGTGCCAGTAGCTTGGGACTAGACTACGAGCAGTACTTC
CASSLGLDYEQYF
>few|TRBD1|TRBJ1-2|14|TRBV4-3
TGCGCCAGCAGCCAAACCAACAGGGGGAACGGCTACACCTTC
CASSQTNRGNGYTF
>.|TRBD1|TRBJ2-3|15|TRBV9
TGTGCCAGCAGCGTAAGCGGACAGGGGGGAGATACGCAGTATTTT
CASSVSGQGGDTQYF
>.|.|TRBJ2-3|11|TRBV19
TGTGCCAGTAGTGAGGGCCGTACGCAGTATTTT
CASSEGRTQYF
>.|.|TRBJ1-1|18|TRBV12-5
TGTGCTAGTGGTTCACTTCTCAACCTTCGGGGGGCAAACACTGAAGCTTTCTTT
CASGSLLNLRGANTEAFF
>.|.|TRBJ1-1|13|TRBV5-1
TGCGCCAGCAGCCGAACAGGGAACACTGAAGCTTTCTTT
CASSRTGNTEAFF
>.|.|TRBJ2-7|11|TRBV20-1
TGCAGTGCCCCGAGCTCCTACGAGCAGTACTTC
CSAPSSYEQYF
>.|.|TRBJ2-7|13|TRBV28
TGTGCCAGCAGAGGACTCGGGTCCTACGAGCAGTACTTC
CASRGLGSYEQYF
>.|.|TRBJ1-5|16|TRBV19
TGTGCCAGTAGTATAGTGGGCGGCGGGGGCAATCAGCCCCAGCATTTT
CASSIVGGGGNQPQHF
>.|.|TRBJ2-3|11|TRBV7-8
TGTGCCAGCAGCTTGAGAGATACGCAGTATTTT
CASSLRDTQYF
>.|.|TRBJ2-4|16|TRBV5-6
TGTGCCAGCAGCCCATGGGGGGAATGGGCCAAAAACATTCAGTACTTC
CASSPWGEWAKNIQYF
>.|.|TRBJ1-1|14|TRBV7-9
TGTGCCAGCAGTCCGTGGGGGGTTGACACTGAAGCTTTCTTT
CASSPWGVDTEAFF
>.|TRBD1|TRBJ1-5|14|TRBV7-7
TGTGCTAGCAGCTCCGACAGGGGCAATCAGCCCCAGCATTTT
CASSSDRGNQPQHF
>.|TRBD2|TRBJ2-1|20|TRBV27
TGTGCCAGCAGTTCCTCGGGACTAGCGGGGGGGGTGGACCTTTACAATGAGCAGTTCTTC
CASSSSGLAGGVDLYNEQFF